The 5 T cell receptor beta chains below all came from one sample that was sequenced in a study of shared clonotypes between healthy human individuals. Clones were read by immunoSEQ multiplex PCR, and TCRdb kept only the in-frame ones, dropping some. The sample carries 2 million to 2.5 million clones, less than 95% recorded once. The sequenced sample consisted of naive CD4+ T cells from PBMCs. Indicated subset: CD45RA+ positively selected. These receptors were taken from a man younger than 35 in good health. Some clones in this sample may be carry-over from other donors' samples.

This chain joins TRBV28 and TRBJ2-7, with 7 nucleotides matching TRBD2. This CDR3 has 14 residues. Germline CDR1 and CDR2: MDHEN and SYDVKM. The ends lost 6 bases at V and 0 bases at J; junction bases unmatched: 5. The CDR3 reads CASSSTSDSYEQYF. Here the CDR3 DNA reads TGTGCCAGCAGCTCCACTAGCGACTCCTACGAGCAGTACTTC.

This clone has just one count. The chain carries TRBV28 and TRBJ2-7, with D perhaps assigned TRBD1 or TRBD2 (5 bases each). The CDR3 is 12 amino acids. Trimming took off 4 bases at V and 6 bases at J, with 10 bases between the two ends. Germline V CDR1 and CDR2: MDHEN, SYDVKM. CDR3 coding DNA: TGTGCCAGCAGTTCCCTTGGGGGCGAGCAGTACTTC. This gives the protein CASSSLGGEQYF.

In its sample, this clone was seen a few times. The V call is TRBV28, the J call TRBJ1-2; D is unclear. The CDR3 has 14 amino acids. The ends were cut back, 5 bases at V and 4 bases at J, with 14 bases in the middle. Germline V gives CDR1 MDHEN, CDR2 SYDVKM. CDR3 in amino acids: CASSLATRTYGYTF. DNA for the CDR3: TGTGCCAGCAGTCTAGCGACACGGACCTATGGCTACACCTTC.

The sample holds a few counts of this clone. V is TRBV5-4 and J is TRBJ2-5; TRBD1 is a possible D gene (8 bases). V was trimmed by 4 bases and J by 1 base, leaving 17 bases between them. CDR1 SGHNT and CDR2 YYREEE come from the germline V gene (reference sequence). The CDR3 contains 16 residues. CDR3 in amino acids: CASSNGQGGSQETQYF. DNA for the CDR3: TGTGCCAGCAGCAACGGACAGGGAGGGAGCCAAGAGACCCAGTACTTC.

This chain joins TRBV7-2 and TRBJ2-2; D might be TRBD2 (7 bases). The CDR3 runs to 15 residues. Looked up from germline, CDR1 is SGHTA and CDR2 is FQGNSA. The V gene lost 5 bases and the J gene lost 8 bases, with 18 bases spanning the gap. Here the CDR3 reads CASSEQGLPTGELFF. The CDR3 DNA is TGTGCCAGCAGCGAACAGGGACTACCGACTGGGGAGCTGTTTTTT.